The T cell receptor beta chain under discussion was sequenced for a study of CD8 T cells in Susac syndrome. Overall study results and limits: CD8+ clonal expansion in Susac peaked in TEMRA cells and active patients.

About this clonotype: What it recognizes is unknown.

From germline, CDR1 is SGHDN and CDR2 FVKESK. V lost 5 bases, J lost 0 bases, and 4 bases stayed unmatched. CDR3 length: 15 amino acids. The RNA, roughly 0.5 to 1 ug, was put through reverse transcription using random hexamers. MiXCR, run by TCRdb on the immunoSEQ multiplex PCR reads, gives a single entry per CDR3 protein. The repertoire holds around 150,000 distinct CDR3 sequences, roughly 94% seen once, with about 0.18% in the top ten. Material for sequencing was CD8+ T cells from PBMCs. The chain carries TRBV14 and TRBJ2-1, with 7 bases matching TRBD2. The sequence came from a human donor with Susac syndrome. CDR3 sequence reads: CASSSGTISYNEQFF. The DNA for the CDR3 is TGTGCCAGCAGCTCCGGGACTATCTCCTACAATGAGCAGTTCTTC.